This T cell receptor beta chain was identified in a study of T cell repertoires in cytomegalovirus infection. Study summary: Both CMV infection and a matching HLA type were indicated by public TCR beta signatures.

Germline V gives CDR1 SGHDN, CDR2 FVKESK. Trimming took 4 bases from V and 3 from J; bases not matched to a gene: 6. CDR3 length: 15 amino acids. TCRdb reprocessed the reads with MiXCR, giving one entry per CDR3 protein. The repertoire holds 310,000 or so distinct CDR3 sequences, under 30% seen once, with over 11% in the top ten. The study's findings and limits: The ex vivo response was dominated by HLA-C-restricted CMV-specific TCR beta clonotypes. Using cumulative public TCR beta family frequency, the authors identified those who carried CMV together with the relevant HLA.

This clonotype occurred a few times. The antigen remains unidentified. This TCR derives from a human donor in good health (CMV status not recorded). Some clones in this sample may be carry-over from other donors' samples. The material sequenced was PBMCs. The gene calls are TRBV14 and TRBJ2-7, with 10 bases lining up with TRBD2. The CDR3 DNA reads TGTGCCAGCAGCCTCAGGACTAGCGGATACTACGAGCAGTACTTC. Its protein is CASSLRTSGYYEQYF.